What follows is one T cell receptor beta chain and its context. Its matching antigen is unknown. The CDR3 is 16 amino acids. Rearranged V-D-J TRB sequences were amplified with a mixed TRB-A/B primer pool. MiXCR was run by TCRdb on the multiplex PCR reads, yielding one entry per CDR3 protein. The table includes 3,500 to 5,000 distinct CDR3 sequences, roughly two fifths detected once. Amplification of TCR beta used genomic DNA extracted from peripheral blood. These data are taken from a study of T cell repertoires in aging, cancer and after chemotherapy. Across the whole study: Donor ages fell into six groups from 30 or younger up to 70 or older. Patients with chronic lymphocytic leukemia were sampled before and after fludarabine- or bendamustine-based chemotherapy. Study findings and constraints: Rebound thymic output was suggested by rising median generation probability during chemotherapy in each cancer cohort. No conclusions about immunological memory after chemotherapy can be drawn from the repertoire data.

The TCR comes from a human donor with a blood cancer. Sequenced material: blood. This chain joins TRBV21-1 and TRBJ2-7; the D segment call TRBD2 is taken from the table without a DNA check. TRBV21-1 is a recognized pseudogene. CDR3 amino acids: CASSHRTSEAKNEQYF. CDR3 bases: TGTGCCAGCAGCCACCGGACTAGCGAAGCGAAGAACGAGCAGTACTTC.